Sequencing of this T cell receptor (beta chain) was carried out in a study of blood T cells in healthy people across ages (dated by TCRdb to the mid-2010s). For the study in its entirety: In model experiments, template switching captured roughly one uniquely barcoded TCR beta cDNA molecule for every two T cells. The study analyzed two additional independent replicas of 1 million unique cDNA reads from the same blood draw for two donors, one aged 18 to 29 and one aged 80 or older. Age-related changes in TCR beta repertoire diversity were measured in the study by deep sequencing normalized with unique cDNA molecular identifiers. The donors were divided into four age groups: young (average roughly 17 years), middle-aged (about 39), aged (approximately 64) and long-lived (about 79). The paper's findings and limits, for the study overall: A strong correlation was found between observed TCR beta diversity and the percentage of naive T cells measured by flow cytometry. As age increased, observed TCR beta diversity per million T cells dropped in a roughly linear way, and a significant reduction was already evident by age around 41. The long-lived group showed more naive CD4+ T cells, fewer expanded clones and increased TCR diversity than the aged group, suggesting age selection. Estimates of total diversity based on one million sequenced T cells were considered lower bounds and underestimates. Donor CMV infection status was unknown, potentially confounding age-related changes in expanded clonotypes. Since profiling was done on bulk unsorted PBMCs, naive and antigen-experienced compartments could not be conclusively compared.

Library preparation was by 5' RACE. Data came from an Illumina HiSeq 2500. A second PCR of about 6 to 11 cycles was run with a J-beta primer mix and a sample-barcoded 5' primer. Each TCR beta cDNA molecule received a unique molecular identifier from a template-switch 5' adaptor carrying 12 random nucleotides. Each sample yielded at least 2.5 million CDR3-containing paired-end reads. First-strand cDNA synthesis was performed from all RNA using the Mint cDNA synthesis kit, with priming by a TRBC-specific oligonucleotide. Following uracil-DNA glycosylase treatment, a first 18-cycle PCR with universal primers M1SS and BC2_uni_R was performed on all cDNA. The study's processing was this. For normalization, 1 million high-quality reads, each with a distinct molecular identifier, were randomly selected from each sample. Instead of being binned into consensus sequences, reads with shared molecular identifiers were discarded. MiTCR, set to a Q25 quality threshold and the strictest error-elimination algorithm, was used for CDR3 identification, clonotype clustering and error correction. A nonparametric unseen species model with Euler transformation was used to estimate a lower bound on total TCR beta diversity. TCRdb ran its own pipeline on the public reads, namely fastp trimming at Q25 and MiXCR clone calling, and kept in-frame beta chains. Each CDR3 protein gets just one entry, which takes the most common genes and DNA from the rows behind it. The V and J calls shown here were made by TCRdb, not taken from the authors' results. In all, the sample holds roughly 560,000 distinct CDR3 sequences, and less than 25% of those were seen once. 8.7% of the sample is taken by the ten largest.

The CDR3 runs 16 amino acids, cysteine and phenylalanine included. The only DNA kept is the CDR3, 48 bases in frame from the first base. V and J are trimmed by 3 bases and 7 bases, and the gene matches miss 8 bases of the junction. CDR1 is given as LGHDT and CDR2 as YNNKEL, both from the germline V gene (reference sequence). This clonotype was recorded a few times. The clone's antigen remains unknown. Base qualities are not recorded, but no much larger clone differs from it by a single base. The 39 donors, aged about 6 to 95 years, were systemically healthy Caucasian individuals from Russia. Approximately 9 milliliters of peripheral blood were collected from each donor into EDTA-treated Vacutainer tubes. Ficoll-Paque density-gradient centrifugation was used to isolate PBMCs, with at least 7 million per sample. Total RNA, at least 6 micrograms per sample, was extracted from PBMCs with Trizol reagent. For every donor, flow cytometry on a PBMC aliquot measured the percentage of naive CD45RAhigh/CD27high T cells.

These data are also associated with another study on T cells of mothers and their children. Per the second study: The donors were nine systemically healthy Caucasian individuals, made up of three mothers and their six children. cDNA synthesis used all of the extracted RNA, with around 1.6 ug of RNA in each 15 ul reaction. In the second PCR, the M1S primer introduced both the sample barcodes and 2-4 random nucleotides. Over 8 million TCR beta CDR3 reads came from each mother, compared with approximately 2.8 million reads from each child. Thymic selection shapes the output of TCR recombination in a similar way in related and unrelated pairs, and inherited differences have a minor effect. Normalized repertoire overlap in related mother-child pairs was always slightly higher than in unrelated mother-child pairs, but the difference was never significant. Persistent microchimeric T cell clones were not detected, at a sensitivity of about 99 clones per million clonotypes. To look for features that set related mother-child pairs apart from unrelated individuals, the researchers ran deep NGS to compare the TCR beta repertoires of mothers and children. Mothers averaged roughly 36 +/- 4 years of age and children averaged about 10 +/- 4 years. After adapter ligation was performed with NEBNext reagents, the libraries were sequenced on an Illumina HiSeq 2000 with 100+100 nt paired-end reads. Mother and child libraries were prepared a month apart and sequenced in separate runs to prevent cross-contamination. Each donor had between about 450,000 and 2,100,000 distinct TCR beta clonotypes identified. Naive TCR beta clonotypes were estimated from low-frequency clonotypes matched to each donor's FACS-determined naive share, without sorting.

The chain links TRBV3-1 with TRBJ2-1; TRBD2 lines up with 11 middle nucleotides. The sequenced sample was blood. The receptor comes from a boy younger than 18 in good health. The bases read TGTGCCAGCAGCCATAGCGGGAGGGCCACGGGAAATGAGCAGTTCTTC. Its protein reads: CASSHSGRATGNEQFF.